Listed below are T cell receptor beta chains from one sample, sequenced in a study of blood T cell repertoires in COVID-19. Profiling relied on immunoSEQ multiplex PCR, and the TCRdb table lists in-frame clones only, not all of them. The table lists 260,000 or so clones, around four fifths of them singletons. Sequenced sample: PBMCs or T cells enriched from blood (not recorded which). The receptors shown here come from a woman between 40 and 55 years old who had been exposed to COVID-19. Each CDR3 is given with its conserved first and last residue. The order of the fields is clone size, V gene, D gene, J gene, CDR3 protein, CDR3 DNA. A D gene is named only where the DNA matches it firmly. Size values are once, few and many counts, or a class for expanded clones, and some rows have none.

NA	TRBV7-8	NA	TRBJ2-7	CASSLTTASYEQYF	TGTGCCAGCAGTCTCACGACAGCCTCCTACGAGCAGTACTTC
few	TRBV7-9	TRBD2	TRBJ2-7	CASSPPRGGDLGEQYF	TGTGCCAGCAGTCCTCCTCGGGGGGGCGATTTGGGCGAGCAGTACTTC
NA	TRBV15	NA	TRBJ1-2	CATSRGEGGFPGYTF	TGTGCCACCAGCAGAGGAGAAGGCGGGTTTCCTGGCTACACCTTC
NA	TRBV7-9	NA	TRBJ1-4	CASSFPGPNEKLFF	TGTGCCAGCAGCTTTCCAGGCCCTAATGAAAAACTGTTTTTT
NA	TRBV2	NA	TRBJ1-5	CASRTGNQPQHF	TGTGCCAGCAGGACAGGCAATCAGCCCCAGCATTTT
NA	TRBV6-6	NA	TRBJ1-2	CASSQEGTFNYGYTF	TGTGCCAGCAGCCAAGAGGGGACTTTTAACTATGGCTACACCTTC
NA	TRBV7-2	TRBD2	TRBJ2-2	CASSLGGSGDATGELFF	TGTGCCAGCAGCTTAGGTGGTAGCGGGGACGCCACCGGGGAGCTGTTTTTT
few	TRBV29-1	TRBD1	TRBJ1-5	CSVVGQGDQPQHF	TGCAGCGTTGTTGGACAGGGGGATCAGCCCCAGCATTTT
once	TRBV19	NA	TRBJ1-5	CASNKGGANQPQHF	TGTGCCAGTAATAAGGGGGGGGCCAATCAGCCCCAGCATTTT
NA	TRBV5-6	NA	TRBJ2-7	CASSLEALSEQYF	TGTGCCAGCAGCTTAGAGGCCCTATCTGAGCAGTACTTC
NA	TRBV6-1	NA	TRBJ1-2	CASSEAYRFPNYGYTF	TGTGCCAGCAGTGAAGCCTACAGGTTTCCTAACTATGGCTACACCTTC
NA	TRBV23-1	NA	TRBJ1-5	CASNRGGDNQPQHF	TGCGCCAGCAACCGCGGGGGAGACAATCAGCCCCAGCATTTT
NA	TRBV15	TRBD2	TRBJ2-5	CATSPWGAGAGGETQYF	TGTGCCACCAGCCCTTGGGGAGCGGGAGCGGGAGGGGAGACCCAGTACTTC
NA	TRBV20-1	TRBD1	TRBJ2-3	CSASRGQSSTDTQYF	TGCAGTGCTAGTCGGGGACAGAGCAGCACAGATACGCAGTATTTT
NA	TRBV2	NA	TRBJ2-3	CASSGTLGDTQYF	TGTGCCAGCAGTGGAACCCTCGGAGATACGCAGTATTTT
once	TRBV5-1	NA	TRBJ1-4	CASSATLGPDEKLFF	TGCGCCAGCAGCGCTACTTTGGGGCCGGATGAAAAACTGTTTTTT
few	TRBV3-1/TRBV3-2	NA	TRBJ1-5	CASSQNPGGSNQPQHF	TGTGCCAGCAGCCAGAATCCGGGAGGCTCCAATCAGCCCCAGCATTTT
NA	TRBV28	NA	TRBJ2-7	CASSLGRTLSYEQYF	TGTGCCAGCAGTTTAGGAAGGACACTCTCCTACGAGCAGTACTTC
NA	TRBV19	NA	TRBJ2-2	CATSAGAGTGELFF	TGTGCCACTTCGGCTGGGGCCGGTACCGGGGAGCTGTTTTTT
NA	TRBV19	NA	TRBJ1-2	CASSPGLTPHGYTF	TGTGCCAGTAGTCCCGGACTCACTCCCCATGGCTACACCTTC
NA	TRBV27	NA	TRBJ1-2	CASSLSKLSGGYTF	TGTGCCAGCAGTTTATCGAAGCTGTCGGGTGGCTACACCTTC
NA	TRBV4-2	NA	TRBJ2-5	CASSSSVGEIQETQYF	TGTGCCAGCAGCTCCTCCGTTGGGGAGATCCAAGAGACCCAGTACTTC
NA	TRBV4-2	TRBD1	TRBJ2-1	CASSQDSYRDRGFGEQFF	TGTGCCAGCAGCCAAGATAGTTATCGAGACAGGGGGTTTGGTGAGCAGTTCTTC
NA	TRBV29-1	NA	TRBJ2-3	CSVRRGRSDRDTQYF	TGCAGCGTGCGCCGAGGTAGGAGTGACCGAGATACGCAGTATTTT
NA	TRBV2	TRBD1	TRBJ1-1	CASKGQGGTEAFF	TGTGCCAGCAAGGGACAGGGGGGTACTGAAGCTTTCTTT
NA	TRBV5-6	NA	TRBJ1-1	CASSLQTDEAFF	TGTGCCAGCAGCCTGCAGACTGATGAAGCTTTCTTT
NA	TRBV2	NA	TRBJ2-2	CASSGLARNTGELFF	TGTGCCAGCAGTGGTCTAGCACGCAACACCGGGGAGCTGTTTTTT
NA	TRBV19	NA	TRBJ1-1	CASSIPGSLDAFF	TGTGCCAGTAGTATCCCAGGGTCCCTGGATGCTTTCTTT
NA	TRBV5-1	TRBD1	TRBJ1-1	CASWRGDRGYTEAFF	TGCGCCAGCTGGAGGGGAGACAGGGGTTACACTGAAGCTTTCTTT
NA	TRBV5-4	NA	TRBJ2-6	CASSMRGSGANVLTF	TGTGCCAGCAGTATGCGAGGCTCTGGGGCCAACGTCCTGACTTTC
NA	TRBV13	NA	TRBJ1-2	CASSPHRDGYTF	TGTGCCAGCAGCCCACACAGGGATGGCTACACCTTC
NA	TRBV19	NA	TRBJ2-7	CASSPGQNSYEQYF	TGTGCCAGTAGTCCAGGGCAGAACTCCTACGAGCAGTACTTC
NA	TRBV7-8	NA	TRBJ1-1	CASSFSPHLRGTEAFF	TGTGCCAGCAGCTTCAGCCCACACCTCCGGGGTACTGAAGCTTTCTTT
NA	TRBV3-1/TRBV3-2	NA	TRBJ2-1	CASSQVLSSYNEQFF	TGTGCCAGCAGCCAAGTCCTAAGCTCCTACAATGAGCAGTTCTTC
NA	TRBV19	NA	TRBJ1-1	CASSSMAGNTEAFF	TGTGCCAGTAGTTCCATGGCAGGGAACACTGAAGCTTTCTTT
few	TRBV2	TRBD2	TRBJ2-1	CASRDTSGEYNEQFF	TGTGCCAGCAGGGATACTAGCGGGGAGTACAATGAGCAGTTCTTC
NA	TRBV5-1	NA	TRBJ1-2	CASSPGRTAINYGYTF	TGCGCCAGCAGCCCTGGCCGAACAGCTATTAACTATGGCTACACCTTC
NA	TRBV29-1	TRBD1	TRBJ1-1	CSVDDRAEAFF	TGCAGCGTGGATGACAGGGCTGAAGCTTTCTTT
NA	TRBV2	NA	TRBJ1-5	CASNNGGINQPQHF	TGTGCCAGCAACAACGGGGGTATCAATCAGCCCCAGCATTTT
NA	TRBV7-8	NA	TRBJ1-1	CASSSGISVTEAFF	TGTGCCAGCAGTTCGGGAATCTCGGTCACTGAAGCTTTCTTT
NA	TRBV18	NA	TRBJ1-4	CASSLQGSTNEKLFF	TGTGCCAGCTCACTACAGGGATCAACTAATGAAAAACTGTTTTTT
NA	TRBV11-3	TRBD2	TRBJ2-1	CASSQESGGAAYNEQFF	TGTGCCAGCTCACAGGAGTCCGGGGGGGCCGCCTACAATGAGCAGTTCTTC
NA	TRBV6-2/TRBV6-3	TRBD1	TRBJ1-2	CASSDAGGEDPYGYTF	TGTGCCAGCAGTGACGCAGGGGGCGAGGATCCCTATGGCTACACCTTC
NA	TRBV5-1	TRBD1	TRBJ1-4	CASSVGQGATNEKLFF	TGCGCCAGCAGCGTCGGACAGGGGGCAACTAATGAAAAACTGTTTTTT
once	TRBV6-5	TRBD1	TRBJ2-7	CASKMGQGAWEQYF	TGTGCCAGCAAGATGGGGCAGGGGGCTTGGGAGCAGTACTTC
NA	TRBV18	NA	TRBJ2-7	CASSPPEGLTDEQYF	TGTGCCAGCTCACCACCGGAGGGACTCACCGACGAGCAGTACTTC
NA	TRBV5-6	NA	TRBJ2-7	CASSFGGREQYF	TGTGCCAGCAGCTTTGGGGGCCGGGAGCAGTACTTC
NA	TRBV24-1	NA	TRBJ2-3	CATSDPGGWPGTDTQYF	TGTGCCACCAGTGATCCGGGTGGTTGGCCCGGCACAGATACGCAGTATTTT
NA	TRBV21-1	NA	TRBJ1-5	CASSKEMTDLNQPQHF	TGTGCCAGCAGCAAAGAAATGACAGATCTTAATCAGCCCCAGCATTTT
NA	TRBV7-9	TRBD2	TRBJ2-5	CASSPGLAEQETQYF	TGTGCCAGCAGCCCGGGACTAGCGGAGCAGGAGACCCAGTACTTC
few	TRBV7-9	NA	TRBJ1-6	CASRSEAGERISPLHF	TGTGCCAGCAGGTCGGAGGCAGGGGAACGGATTTCACCCCTCCACTTT
NA	TRBV12-3/TRBV12-4	TRBD2	TRBJ2-5	CASTEAGQETQYF	TGTGCCAGCACTGAAGCGGGGCAAGAGACCCAGTACTTC
NA	TRBV20-1	TRBD2	TRBJ2-7	CSASMPSGPTYEQYF	TGCAGTGCTAGTATGCCTAGCGGGCCGACCTACGAGCAGTACTTC